The 18 T cell receptor beta chains below all came from one sample that was sequenced in a study of beta chain features in type 1 diabetes. Sequencing targeted expressed TCRB transcripts, as all isolated RNA had been reverse transcribed. Some clones are missing from TCRdb's copy, which holds only in-frame ones; the method was immunoSEQ multiplex PCR. Seen here are about 470,000 clones, approximately 31% observed once, and the top ten hold 0.05% to 0.07%. Material for sequencing was naive CD4+ T cells from blood. The origin of the receptors is a man aged 18 to 29 in good health.

This clone showed up just a few times. The chain is built from TRBV25-1 and TRBJ2-1; D is undetermined. Germline V gene lookup returns CDR1 MGHDK and CDR2 SYGVNS. The CDR3 has 15 residues. V dropped 3 bases and J dropped 5 bases, with 14 bases sitting between them. Here the CDR3 reads CASSDPGLGNNEQFF. CDR3 in DNA: TGTGCCAGCAGTGACCCCGGGCTAGGGAACAATGAGCAGTTCTTC.

The rearrangement links TRBV5-1 to TRBJ2-1, with 8 bases fitting TRBD1. The CDR3 has 14 residues. Trimming took 2 bases from V and 5 from J; bases not matched to a gene: 3. Germline V gene sequence: CDR1 SGHRS, CDR2 YFSETQ. The CDR3 nucleotides are TGCGCCAGCAGCTTCCAGGGGGCAGACAATGAGCAGTTCTTC. This translates into CASSFQGADNEQFF. Full variable domain (rest looked up from reference TRBV5-1 and TRBJ2-1): KAGVTQTPRYLIKTRGQQVTLSCSPISGHRSVSWYQQTPGQGLQFLFEYFSETQRNKGNFPGRFSGRQFSNSRSEMNVSTLELGDSALYLCASSFQGADNEQFFGPGTRLTVL.

A few counts support this clone. V is TRBV4-3 and J is TRBJ2-2; D perhaps matches TRBD1 (5 bases). CDR3 size: 14 residues. V was shortened by 8 bases and J by 4 bases, with 14 bases between the two germline ends. The germline gives CDR1 LGHNA, CDR2 YSLEER. DNA for the CDR3: TGCGCCAGCGGATGGGGCGAACGCACCGGGGAGCTGTTTTTT. Translation: CASGWGERTGELFF.

This clone was seen a handful of times. This same CDR3 is encoded by further DNA sequences in the sample. The chain employs TRBV18 and TRBJ2-1; D is uncertain. CDR3 length: 15 amino acids. V was clipped by 3 bases and J by 0 bases, with 9 bases between them. CDR1 KGHSH and CDR2 LQKENI come from the germline V gene. CDR3 loop: CASSPSRSSYNEQFF. DNA for the CDR3: TGTGCCAGCTCACCGTCACGGAGCTCCTACAATGAGCAGTTCTTC.

The chain couples TRBV7-7 to TRBJ2-1; unclear D gene. Germline V gives CDR1 SSHAT, CDR2 FNYEAQ (reference sequence). V gave up 5 bases and J gave up 4 bases, with 15 bases separating them. The CDR3 has 15 residues. CDR3 residues: CASSLGPGGYNEQFF. The CDR3 bases are TGTGCCAGCAGCCTCGGCCCGGGCGGATACAATGAGCAGTTCTTC. The full variable domain, completed using reference TRBV7-7 and TRBJ2-1, is GAGVSQSPRYKVTKRGQDVTLRCDPISSHATLYWYQQALGQGPEFLTYFNYEAQPDKSGLPSDRFSAERPEGSISTLTIQRTEQRDSAMYRCASSLGPGGYNEQFFGPGTRLTVL.

About this clone: The sample holds other DNA sequences that translate to the same CDR3. V gene TRBV5-1 combines with J gene TRBJ2-5; perhaps TRBD2 as D (6 bases). V was trimmed by 0 bases and J by 5 bases, leaving 11 bases between them. The CDR3 spans 14 residues. CDR1 is SGHRS and CDR2 is YFSETQ in the germline V gene. DNA for the CDR3: TGCGCCAGCAGCTTGGAGGCAGGGAGGGAGACCCAGTACTTC. Encoded protein: CASSLEAGRETQYF.

This clone was picked up a small number of times. The chain carries TRBV7-2 and TRBJ1-5, with D possibly being TRBD1 (6 bases). Germline CDR1 and CDR2: SGHTA and FQGNSA. Trimming removed 2 bases from V and 6 bases from J, with 8 bases in between. The CDR3 length is 13 residues. The CDR3 DNA sequence: TGTGCCAGCAGCTTAAGGACAGCTCAGCCCCAGCATTTT. Residues: CASSLRTAQPQHF. Variable domain in full (rest from reference TRBV7-2 and TRBJ1-5): GAGVSQSPSNKVTEKGKDVELRCDPISGHTALYWYRQSLGQGLEFLIYFQGNSAPDKSGLPSDRFSAERTGGSVSTLTIQRTQQEDSAVYLCASSLRTAQPQHFGDGTRLSIL.

The J gene is TRBJ2-5, the V gene TRBV29-1; D call uncertain. V lost 1 base and J lost 5, with 8 bases in between. The CDR3 sequence is 12 residues long. The germline V gene has CDR1 SQVTM and CDR2 ANQGSEA. Here the CDR3 reads CSVEGKRETQYF. The CDR3 nucleotides read TGCAGCGTTGAAGGGAAAAGGGAGACCCAGTACTTC.

This chain joins TRBV7-9 and TRBJ2-5; either TRBD1 or TRBD2 may supply D (5 bases each). This CDR3 is built from 15 residues. V was cut by 5 bases and J by 1 base, with 14 bases left in between. Per the germline V gene, CDR1 is SEHNR and CDR2 is FQNEAQ (reference sequence). The CDR3 DNA follows: TGTGCCAGCAGCCCCACGGGGACGGGCCAAGAGACCCAGTACTTC. Amino acids: CASSPTGTGQETQYF.

The J gene is TRBJ2-1, the V gene TRBV5-1; the D is unclear. Trimming left V 0 bases short and J 1 base short, with 14 bases between. There are 17 residues in the CDR3. Germline CDR1 SGHRS, CDR2 YFSETQ. The CDR3 coding sequence is TGCGCCAGCAGCTTGGCCCCGGGCAGTGGGTCCTACAATGAGCAGTTCTTC. Translated, it gives CASSLAPGSGSYNEQFF.

This clone was observed a handful of times. The chain couples TRBV29-1 to TRBJ1-1; a weak D match, TRBD1 (5 bases). With 3 bases removed from V and 7 bases from J, the gap between germline ends came to 15 bases. Looked up from germline, CDR1 is SQVTM and CDR2 is ANQGSEA. The CDR3 is 13 residues long. CDR3 nucleotides: TGCAGCGTTGAGAGACAGACTAGTCGTGAAGCTTTCTTT. It specifies CSVERQTSREAFF.

This rearrangement joins TRBV7-2 to TRBJ2-3; D gene uncertain. From germline, CDR1 is SGHTA and CDR2 FQGNSA. The CDR3 runs 14 residues. V gave up 4 bases and J gave up 0 bases, with 8 bases separating them. DNA of the CDR3: TGTGCCAGCAGCTCCAGCCTGAGCACAGATACGCAGTATTTT. It translates to CASSSSLSTDTQYF. Full variable domain (rest looked up from reference TRBV7-2 and TRBJ2-3): GAGVSQSPSNKVTEKGKDVELRCDPISGHTALYWYRQSLGQGLEFLIYFQGNSAPDKSGLPSDRFSAERTGGSVSTLTIQRTQQEDSAVYLCASSSSLSTDTQYFGPGTRLTVL.

V usage is TRBV25-1 and J usage is TRBJ2-7; D call uncertain. V lost 2 bases and J 3 bases, leaving 14 bases between the germline ends. CDR1 and CDR2 from the germline V gene are MGHDK and SYGVNS. This CDR3 has 15 residues. CDR3 protein: CASSEGPSLDYEQYF. The CDR3 DNA reads as TGTGCCAGCAGTGAAGGTCCTAGTTTGGACTACGAGCAGTACTTC.

This clone has a handful of counts. The gene calls are TRBV28 and TRBJ2-7; TRBD2 is a possible D gene (6 bases). In germline, CDR1 is MDHEN, CDR2 SYDVKM. The CDR3 is 12 residues long. Trimming removed 3 bases from V and 7 bases from J, with 10 bases in between. The CDR3 here is CASSFSSGEQYF. In DNA, the CDR3 is TGTGCCAGCAGTTTTAGCAGCGGGGAGCAGTACTTC.

The rearrangement links TRBV29-1 to TRBJ2-7; 8 bases align to TRBD2. CDR1 SQVTM and CDR2 ANQGSEA come from the germline V gene. With 7 bases clipped from V and 5 bases from J, the junction kept 10 bases outside the gene matches. The length of the CDR3 is 13 residues. In DNA, the CDR3 is TGCAGCGCCACCTGGGGTAGCGGGAACGAGCAGTACTTC. Translated, it gives CSATWGSGNEQYF.

This clone has just one count. The V and J genes are TRBV9 and TRBJ1-2, with 9 nucleotides matching TRBD1. Germline trimming cut 3 bases from V and 8 bases from J; bases unmatched to any gene: 8. This CDR3 region has 14 residues. Germline V gene sequence: CDR1 SGDLS, CDR2 YYNGEE. Written as DNA, the CDR3 is TGTGCCAGCAGCGCAACCGGGACAGGGCCCGGCTACACCTTC. Protein product: CASSATGTGPGYTF.

The V call is TRBV30, the J call TRBJ2-5, with a tentative D call TRBD2 (5 bases). CDR3 length: 14 amino acids. Germline CDR1 GTSNPN, CDR2 SVGIG (reference sequence). CDR3 in amino acids: CAFRVLVYQETQYF. The CDR3 region has the DNA TGTGCTTTCCGAGTACTAGTTTACCAAGAGACCCAGTACTTC.

V and J are TRBV30 and TRBJ1-2, with 9 bases fitting TRBD1. The CDR3 sequence is 14 residues long. CDR1 GTSNPN and CDR2 SVGIG come from the germline V gene (reference sequence). Germline trimming cut 3 bases from V and 7 bases from J; bases unmatched to any gene: 9. CDR3 sequence: CAWSPGQGSTGYTF. The CDR3 DNA reads TGTGCCTGGAGCCCGGGACAGGGCTCCACTGGCTACACCTTC.